These 12 T cell receptor beta chains were all obtained from the same sample, sequenced in a study of early T cells in non-severe SARS-CoV-2 infection. Via MiXCR, TCRdb re-called the 5' RACE reads, giving one row per CDR3 protein. The repertoire has tens of thousands of distinct CDR3 sequences, about 13% of them found once; the top ten carry around 4.8%. What was sequenced was whole blood. These receptors originate from an adult who was a healthcare worker with PCR-confirmed SARS-CoV-2 infection or an uninfected control (not recorded which).

This chain uses TRBV14 with TRBJ2-3; possibly TRBD1 for D (5 bases). Looked up from germline, CDR1 is SGHDN and CDR2 is FVKESK. This CDR3 is 14 amino acids long. V was cut by 0 bases and J by 12 bases, with 16 bases left in between. The CDR3 nucleotides are TGTGCCAGCAGCCAAGAGTTCGGGCGGCAGGGACAGTATTTT. It specifies CASSQEFGRQGQYF.

The chain joins TRBV6-5 to TRBJ2-7, with a weak D call TRBD2 (6 bases). Germline V gene lookup returns CDR1 MNHEY and CDR2 SVGAGI. This CDR3 region has 13 residues. With 6 bases removed from V and 7 bases from J, the gap between germline ends came to 16 bases. DNA of the CDR3: TGTGCCAGCAGCCACGGGACTCTTAGGGAGCAGTACTTC. The encoded protein is CASSHGTLREQYF.

This clonotype has a count of ten or more. The rearrangement joins TRBV7-3 to TRBJ2-7, with D unresolved. Germline CDR1 reads SGHTA; CDR2 reads FQGTGA. The ends were cut back, 5 bases at V and 7 bases at J, with 9 bases in the middle. This CDR3 has 11 residues. Here the CDR3 DNA reads TGTGCCAGCAGCCCCAAGGAAGAGCAGTACTTC. The encoded protein is CASSPKEEQYF.

This clonotype was observed many times. V usage is TRBV30 and J usage is TRBJ2-7; 9 bases match TRBD1. J gave up 5 bases and V 2 bases, and 7 bases lay outside the gene matches. The germline V gene has CDR1 GTSNPN and CDR2 SVGIG (reference sequence). This CDR3 contains 14 residues. For the CDR3, the DNA is TGTGCCTGGAGTCCACAGGGGGCGTTCCACGAGCAGTACTTC. It codes for CAWSPQGAFHEQYF.

This clonotype was detected only once. The rearrangement uses TRBV5-1 and TRBJ2-2; 10 bases match TRBD2. CDR3 length equals 15 residues. Germline V CDR1 and CDR2: SGHRS, YFSETQ. V trimming: 1 base; J trimming: 4 bases; junction bases outside the gene matches: 1. The chain's CDR3 is CASSLLAGATGELFF. Here the CDR3 DNA reads TGCGCCAGCAGCTTGCTAGCGGGGGCCACCGGGGAGCTGTTTTTT.

The rearrangement joins TRBV6-5 to TRBJ2-7, with D possibly TRBD1 on 7 matching bases. The germline V gene has CDR1 MNHEY and CDR2 SVGAGI. The CDR3 consists of 14 residues. V was shortened by 8 bases and J by 1 base, with 15 bases between the two germline ends. The CDR3 bases are TGTGCCAGCGGGCGGGACAGAACTTCCTACGAGCAGTACTTC. Amino acid sequence: CASGRDRTSYEQYF.

V is TRBV2 and J is TRBJ2-3; 9 bases are shared with TRBD1. The germline CDR1 and CDR2 sequences are SNHLY and FYNNEI. With 8 bases clipped from V and 4 bases from J, the junction kept 7 bases outside the gene matches. This CDR3 comprises 14 residues. In DNA form, the CDR3 reads TGTGCCAGCCGACGGGACAGGGCGCCAGATACGCAGTATTTT. Its protein is CASRRDRAPDTQYF.

The table lists this clonotype with many counts. This chain connects TRBV2 to TRBJ1-1, with no clear D. V lost 8 bases to trimming and J lost 6 bases, with 16 bases between them. Germline CDR1 SNHLY, CDR2 FYNNEI. This CDR3 contains 13 residues. The CDR3 sequence: CASRTAAGAEAFF. As DNA, the CDR3 is TGTGCCAGCCGGACGGCTGCGGGCGCTGAAGCTTTCTTT.

V gene TRBV7-3 combines with J gene TRBJ2-3; weak D call: TRBD2 (6 bases). This CDR3 is built from 16 residues. CDR1 and CDR2 from the germline V gene are SGHTA and FQGTGA. The germline V and J ends were trimmed by 5 bases and 2 bases, with 17 bases remaining between them. The CDR3 region has the DNA TGTGCCAGCAGCCCCGGGGTAGCGGTGGTCACAGATACGCAGTATTTT. Translation gives CASSPGVAVVTDTQYF.

This clonotype was picked up many times. V gene TRBV30 combines with J gene TRBJ2-5; D tentatively fits TRBD1 or TRBD2 (5 bases each). Germline values: CDR1 GTSNPN, CDR2 SVGIG (reference sequence). CDR3 length: 15 amino acids. V was pared by 1 base and J by 2 bases, with 14 bases between. In nucleotides, the CDR3 is TGTGCCTGGAGTGACGGGGCCTGGGGACAAGAGACCCAGTACTTC. As protein: CAWSDGAWGQETQYF.

The chain employs TRBV7-2 and TRBJ1-1; TRBD1 is a possible D gene (6 bases). Trimming cost V 5 bases and J 5 bases, with 15 bases left between them. The CDR3 is 14 residues long. The germline V gene has CDR1 SGHTA and CDR2 FQGNSA. CDR3 in DNA: TGTGCCAGCAGCCAAATGCAGGGGATAACTGAAGCTTTCTTT. Its translation: CASSQMQGITEAFF. Based on the CDR3 plus reference TRBV7-2 and TRBJ1-1, the full variable domain is GAGVSQSPSNKVTEKGKDVELRCDPISGHTALYWYRQSLGQGLEFLIYFQGNSAPDKSGLPSDRFSAERTGGSVSTLTIQRTQQEDSAVYLCASSQMQGITEAFFGQGTRLTVV.

The V and J genes are TRBV2 and TRBJ1-1; D uncertain. The CDR3 length is 14 residues. The germline V and J ends were trimmed by 3 bases and 3 bases, with 11 bases remaining between them. The germline V gene encodes CDR1 SNHLY and CDR2 FYNNEI. The CDR3 DNA is TGTGCCAGCAGTGAGTACCAGGCGGACACTGAAGCTTTCTTT. Amino acid sequence: CASSEYQADTEAFF.